This T cell receptor beta chain was sequenced in a study of blood T cell repertoires in COVID-19. Turning to the study itself: PBMCs, B-cell-depleted T cells, or T cells provided the cDNA or gDNA that made up the material.

Authors' data handling: Using reference gene primer amplification, nucleated cell counts were estimated. The data were produced by immunoSEQ multiplex PCR, yet TCRdb's version contains in-frame clones alone and is incomplete. For V, J and clone size, that table is used; D and trimming come from the DNA. This table has tens of thousands of clones, around 84% appearing once. This receptor was taken from a human donor in a cohort sampled during active or convalescent COVID-19. The specimen was peripheral blood.

CDR3 protein: CASSQGLRGYEQYF. CDR3 bases: TGTGCCAGCAGCCAAGGACTCAGGGGCTACGAGCAGTACTTC. The V and J genes are TRBV3-1 (or the pseudogene TRBV3-2) and TRBJ2-7, with D maybe TRBD1 (6 bases). The V gene's germline CDR1 is LGHDT and CDR2 YNNKEL (reference sequence). CDR3 size: 14 residues. The germline V and J ends were trimmed by 1 base and 3 bases, with 10 bases remaining between them.